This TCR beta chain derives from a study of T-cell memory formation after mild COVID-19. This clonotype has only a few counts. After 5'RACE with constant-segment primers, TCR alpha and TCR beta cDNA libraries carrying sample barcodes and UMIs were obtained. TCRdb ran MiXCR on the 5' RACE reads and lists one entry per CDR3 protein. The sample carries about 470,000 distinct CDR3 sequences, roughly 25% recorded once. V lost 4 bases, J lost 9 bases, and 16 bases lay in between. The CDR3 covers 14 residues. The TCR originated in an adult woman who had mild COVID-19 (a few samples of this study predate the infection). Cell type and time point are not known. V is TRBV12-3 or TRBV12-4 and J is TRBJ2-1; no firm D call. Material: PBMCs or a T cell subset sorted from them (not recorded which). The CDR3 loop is CASSSTDGYGEQFF. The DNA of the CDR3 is TGTGCCAGCAGTTCTACTGACGGGTACGGTGAGCAGTTCTTC.